The present entry profiles one T cell receptor beta chain with its context. Its antigen is not identified. These data are taken from a study of CD4+ T cells in melanoma. Study-wide findings and caveats: A reported correlation linked neoantigen-specific CD4+ T cells to CD8+, macrophage and B cell function. In melanoma, neoantigen-specific CD4+ T cells reportedly differed in differentiation state.

With 0 bases removed from V and 1 base from J, the gap between germline ends came to 12 bases. The CDR3 runs 17 residues. Looked up from germline, CDR1 is KGHSH and CDR2 is LQKENI. Sequencing used immunoSEQ multiplex PCR; TCRdb keeps in-frame clones, though not all of them. The sample records more than 20,000 clones, approximately 80% being singletons. V is TRBV18 and J is TRBJ2-2; unclear D gene. Material for sequencing was cells from a culture (not recorded whether cultured in vitro). This clonotype was obtained from a human donor with melanoma. Here the CDR3 DNA reads TGTGCCAGCTCACCACCGCGAGGCGCTGGGAACACCGGGGAGCTGTTTTTT. The encoded protein is CASSPPRGAGNTGELFF. The entire variable domain, with the rest obtained from reference TRBV18 and TRBJ2-2, is as follows: NAGVMQNPRHLVRRRGQEARLRCSPMKGHSHVYWYRQLPEEGLKFMVYLQKENIIDESGMPKERFSAEFPKEGPSILRIQQVVRGDSAAYFCASSPPRGAGNTGELFFGEGSRLTVL.